Listed below are T cell receptor beta chains from one sample, sequenced in a study of cytomegalovirus exposure and HLA in healthy donors. The protocol was immunoSEQ multiplex PCR, while the TCRdb copy is restricted to in-frame clones and leaves out a portion. Of approximately 190,000 clones in the sample, 82% were seen once. Sequences were obtained from PBMCs. Every receptor here comes from a woman under 30 in good health and CMV-seronegative. CDR3s include the opening cysteine and the closing phenylalanine or tryptophan. A D gene is named only where the DNA matches it firmly. Some rows mark clone size as missing; the rest say once, few, many or name a class of expanded clone.

size,J,V,D,CDR3,DNA
.,TRBJ2-5,TRBV7-3,.,CATPLGGIETQYF,TGTGCCACCCCACTAGGTGGGATCGAGACCCAGTACTTC
few,TRBJ1-5,TRBV18,TRBD1,CASSSSTGGNSLYF,TGTGCCAGCTCATCCTCTACAGGGGGCAATTCGTTGTATTTT
.,TRBJ2-7,TRBV11-1,.,CASSSGYGSAGSTYEQYF,TGTGCCAGCAGCTCAGGATATGGGTCAGCGGGTTCAACCTACGAGCAGTACTTC
.,TRBJ2-1,TRBV7-9,TRBD2,CASSDLAGSSYEQFF,TGTGCCAGCAGCGACCTAGCGGGAAGTAGCTATGAGCAGTTCTTC
.,TRBJ2-7,TRBV5-6,.,CASSSRIYEQYF,TGTGCCAGCAGTTCCAGGATCTACGAGCAGTACTTC
few,TRBJ2-2,TRBV19,.,CASIGFDRTTGELFF,TGTGCCAGTATCGGATTCGACAGGACCACCGGGGAGCTGTTTTTT
once,TRBJ2-2,TRBV30,.,CASKRGYGTGELFF,TGTGCCTCGAAACGGGGGTACGGCACCGGGGAGCTGTTTTTT
once,TRBJ2-1,TRBV7-9,.,CASSSIQGPQFF,TGTGCCAGCAGCTCAATCCAGGGGCCGCAGTTCTTC
once,TRBJ2-7,TRBV29-1,.,CSALMGGYEQYF,TGCAGCGCCCTGATGGGGGGCTACGAGCAGTACTTC
.,TRBJ2-4,TRBV29-1,TRBD1,CSVAWGQGVVIQYF,TGCAGCGTTGCGTGGGGACAGGGAGTGGTCATTCAGTACTTC
.,TRBJ1-4,TRBV20-1,.,CSARTGEKLFF,TGCAGTGCTAGAACGGGAGAAAAACTGTTTTTT
.,TRBJ2-7,TRBV10-2,TRBD2,CASRVSGGARGEQYF,TGCGCCAGCAGGGTCAGCGGGGGGGCCAGAGGCGAGCAGTACTTC
.,TRBJ1-5,TRBV10-1,.,CASSPGMNRQPQHF,TGCGCCAGCAGCCCAGGGATGAATCGTCAGCCCCAGCATTTT
few,TRBJ2-5,TRBV27,TRBD1,CASTRRGPTPLPGETQYF,TGTGCCAGCACTCGTAGGGGGCCTACACCCCTTCCAGGGGAGACCCAGTACTTC
.,TRBJ2-2,TRBV9,TRBD1,CASRGQSGELFF,TGTGCCAGCAGGGGACAGTCCGGGGAGCTGTTTTTT
once,TRBJ2-7,TRBV6-1,TRBD1,CASKEGTGDYEQYF,TGTGCCAGCAAGGAAGGGACAGGGGACTACGAGCAGTACTTC
.,TRBJ2-7,TRBV7-8,.,CASSPGRPHQVVGYEQYF,TGTGCCAGCAGCCCCGGGAGACCCCATCAAGTGGTCGGCTACGAGCAGTACTTC
few,TRBJ2-2,TRBV7-2,TRBD2,CASSLVWAGGLGELFF,TGTGCCAGCAGCTTAGTTTGGGCGGGGGGGCTCGGGGAGCTGTTTTTT
.,TRBJ1-3,TRBV7-2,.,CASSLDEGQYSGNTIYF,TGTGCCAGCAGCTTAGACGAAGGACAGTACTCTGGAAACACCATATATTTT
.,TRBJ2-4,TRBV27,TRBD2,CASMTGGGKNIQYF,TGTGCCAGCATGACCGGGGGGGGCAAAAACATTCAGTACTTC
.,TRBJ2-7,TRBV6-5,TRBD2,CASSYAGGISYEQYF,TGTGCCAGCAGTTATGCGGGGGGCATCTCCTACGAGCAGTACTTC
.,TRBJ2-5,TRBV29-1,.,CSVEEGGETQYF,TGCAGCGTTGAAGAGGGGGGAGAGACCCAGTACTTC
few,TRBJ2-5,TRBV12-5,.,CASCPWGGPQETQYF,TGTGCTAGTTGTCCGTGGGGGGGGCCCCAAGAGACCCAGTACTTC
.,TRBJ2-3,TRBV27,.,CASSRRGTSTDTQYF,TGTGCCAGCAGTAGGCGGGGAACTAGCACAGATACGCAGTATTTT
once,TRBJ1-1,TRBV11-1,TRBD1,CASRPDRGHPEAFF,TGTGCCAGCAGGCCGGACAGGGGGCACCCTGAAGCTTTCTTT
.,TRBJ1-4,TRBV7-8,TRBD1,CASSPGTGKEKLFF,TGTGCCAGCAGCCCCGGGACAGGGAAAGAAAAACTGTTTTTT
.,TRBJ1-2,TRBV5-1,TRBD1,CASSFPDRVNYGYTF,TGCGCCAGCAGCTTCCCCGACAGGGTGAACTATGGCTACACCTTC
once,TRBJ2-3,TRBV27,.,CASSSQTDTQYF,TGTGCCAGCAGCTCACAGACCGATACGCAGTATTTT
.,TRBJ2-1,TRBV2,.,CASRSGTGEQFF,TGTGCCAGCAGGTCCGGGACTGGTGAGCAGTTCTTC
.,TRBJ1-1,TRBV4-2,.,CASSQSVRQAKEAFF,TGTGCCAGCAGCCAAAGTGTTCGGCAGGCAAAAGAAGCTTTCTTT
few,TRBJ1-3,TRBV30,.,CAGGYGNTIYF,TGTGCGGGGGGTTATGGAAACACCATATATTTT
.,TRBJ2-1,TRBV6-6,TRBD2,CASSYGRGGGNEQFF,TGTGCCAGCAGTTACGGCCGGGGCGGGGGGAATGAGCAGTTCTTC
.,TRBJ2-5,TRBV4-1,TRBD1,CASSQGQGAGETQYF,TGCGCCAGCAGCCAGGGACAGGGGGCAGGGGAGACCCAGTACTTC
.,TRBJ2-7,TRBV7-9,.,CASSIRDSVSEQYF,TGTGCCAGCAGCATACGGGACTCTGTTTCCGAGCAGTACTTC
.,TRBJ2-1,TRBV9,TRBD2,CASSVGLAGTHNEQFF,TGTGCCAGCAGCGTAGGACTAGCGGGAACTCACAATGAGCAGTTCTTC
few,TRBJ1-1,TRBV5-4,.,CASSRTGLVRNTEAFF,TGTGCCAGCAGCAGAACAGGGCTCGTCCGGAACACTGAAGCTTTCTTT
.,TRBJ2-1,TRBV7-2,TRBD2,CASSGISSAGVLEQFF,TGTGCCAGCAGCGGCATCTCGTCTGCGGGAGTTCTTGAGCAGTTCTTC
few,TRBJ1-1,TRBV19,TRBD1,CASSQGQLEAFF,TGTGCCAGTAGTCAGGGACAGCTTGAAGCTTTCTTT
.,TRBJ1-1,TRBV11-2,.,CASSPWGRTEAFF,TGTGCCAGCAGCCCGTGGGGCCGGACTGAAGCTTTCTTT
.,TRBJ2-7,TRBV6-5,TRBD1,CASSYLGTGSSYEQYF,TGTGCCAGCAGTTACCTTGGGACAGGGAGCTCCTACGAGCAGTACTTC
.,TRBJ1-2,TRBV27,.,CASGEGEHYGYTF,TGTGCCAGCGGCGAGGGGGAACACTATGGCTACACCTTC
.,TRBJ1-2,TRBV7-9,TRBD1,CASSLDWQGADGYTF,TGTGCCAGCAGCTTAGACTGGCAGGGGGCAGATGGCTACACCTTC
.,TRBJ1-6,TRBV7-9,.,CASSSPLDTLNSPLHF,TGTGCCAGCAGCTCCCCCCTCGACACTCTTAATTCACCCCTCCACTTT
.,TRBJ2-3,TRBV6-5,.,CASSRTTADTQYF,TGTGCCAGCAGCCGAACGACAGCAGATACGCAGTATTTT
.,TRBJ2-7,TRBV6-1,.,CASSEFISPYEQYF,TGTGCCAGCAGTGAGTTTATTAGCCCCTACGAGCAGTACTTC
.,TRBJ1-3,TRBV27,.,CASSPHTGGQANTIYF,TGTGCCAGCAGTCCCCACACGGGGGGCCAGGCTAACACCATATATTTT
few,TRBJ2-1,TRBV9,.,CASSSGFPGPNEQFF,TGTGCCAGCAGCAGCGGGTTCCCGGGCCCCAATGAGCAGTTCTTC
.,TRBJ1-4,TRBV28,.,CASSTGANEKLFF,TGTGCCAGCAGTACAGGAGCTAATGAAAAACTGTTTTTT
.,TRBJ1-2,TRBV2,.,CASRTTGRPYSGYTF,TGTGCCAGCAGAACAACAGGGCGCCCTTATAGTGGCTACACCTTC
.,TRBJ1-5,TRBV6-1,TRBD1,CASTRTGRGNQPQHF,TGTGCCAGCACACGGACAGGGAGAGGCAATCAGCCCCAGCATTTT
.,TRBJ2-1,TRBV5-4,.,CASSLEWSPTYNEQFF,TGTGCCAGCAGCTTGGAATGGTCTCCGACATACAATGAGCAGTTCTTC
.,TRBJ1-5,TRBV7-9,TRBD1,CASSSFGTGGGQPQHF,TGTGCCAGCAGCTCCTTCGGGACAGGGGGCGGGCAGCCCCAGCATTTT